This T cell receptor beta chain came from a study of post-analysis software for immune sequencing data. Study observations and caveats: Comparison with controls showed significantly lower normalized Chao1 diversity in multiple sclerosis patients. Patients carried roughly 5 TRBV segments more frequently than controls did, and TRBV5-6, TRBV5-1 and TRBV20-1 were among them.

Germline V gene sequence: CDR1 SGHTA, CDR2 FQGTGA. This CDR3 comprises 16 residues. V lost 5 bases and J lost 1, with 17 bases in between. Each TCR beta cDNA library carried unique molecular identifiers. Each CDR3 protein gets one entry after TCRdb re-called the PCR reads with MiXCR. The table lists 380,000 or so distinct CDR3 sequences, 30% to 45% of them singletons. On this clonotype: Antigen: not known.

This TCR was recovered from a girl between 5 and 17 years old with multiple sclerosis. The V call is TRBV7-3, the J call TRBJ2-5; possibly TRBD2 for D (5 bases). What was sequenced was blood. The CDR3 loop is CASSPAFERSQETQYF. CDR3 in DNA: TGTGCCAGCAGCCCTGCTTTCGAGCGGAGCCAAGAGACCCAGTACTTC.